This section outlines one TCR beta chain sequence together with its context. Constant-segment primers were used for 5'RACE, and the resulting TCR alpha and TCR beta cDNA libraries carried sample barcodes and UMIs. One entry per CDR3 protein results from TCRdb running MiXCR on the 5' RACE reads. The data contain 400,000 to 550,000 distinct CDR3 sequences, approximately 23% of them singletons. The record originates from a study of T-cell memory formation after mild COVID-19. Study at large: Largely, the TCR clusters proved donor specific.

The V gene's germline CDR1 is SEHNR and CDR2 FQNEAQ (reference sequence). The CDR3 covers 10 residues. V was cut by 5 bases and J by 6 bases, with 4 bases left in between. The sequence was obtained from an adult woman who had mild COVID-19 (a few samples of this study predate the infection). Cell type and time point are not known. Sequences were obtained from PBMCs or a T cell subset sorted from them (not recorded which). The chain couples TRBV7-9 to TRBJ1-1; D not certain. The chain's CDR3 is CASSGPEAFF. The CDR3 region has the DNA TGTGCCAGCAGCGGGCCTGAAGCTTTCTTT.